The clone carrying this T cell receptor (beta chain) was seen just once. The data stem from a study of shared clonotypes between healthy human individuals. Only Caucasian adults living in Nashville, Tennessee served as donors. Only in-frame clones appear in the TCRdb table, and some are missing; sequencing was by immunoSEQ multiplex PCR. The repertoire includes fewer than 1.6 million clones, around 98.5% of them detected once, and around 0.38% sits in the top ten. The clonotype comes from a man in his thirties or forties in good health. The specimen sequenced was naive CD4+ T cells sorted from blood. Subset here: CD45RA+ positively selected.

DNA for the CDR3: TGTGCCAGCAGCCGGAAGCGATCAGGAGATACGCAGTATTTT. Amino acid sequence: CASSRKRSGDTQYF. The chain combines TRBV4-2 with TRBJ2-3, with D unresolved. Deletions cut 4 bases from V and 5 bases from J, with 13 bases between. Germline V gene sequence: CDR1 LGHNA, CDR2 YNFKEQ. This CDR3 contains 14 residues.